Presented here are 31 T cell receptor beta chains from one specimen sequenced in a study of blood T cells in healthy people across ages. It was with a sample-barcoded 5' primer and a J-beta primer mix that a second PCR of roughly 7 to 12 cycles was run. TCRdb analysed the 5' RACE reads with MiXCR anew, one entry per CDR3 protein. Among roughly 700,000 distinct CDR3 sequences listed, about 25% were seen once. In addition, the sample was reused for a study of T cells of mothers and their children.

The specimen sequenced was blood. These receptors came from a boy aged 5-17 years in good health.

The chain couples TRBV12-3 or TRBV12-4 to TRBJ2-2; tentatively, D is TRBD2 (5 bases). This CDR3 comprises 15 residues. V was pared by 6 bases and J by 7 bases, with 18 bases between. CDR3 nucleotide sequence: TGTGCCAGCAGCCCGAGGGAAGGGAGTCGCGGGGAGCTGTTTTTT. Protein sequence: CASSPREGSRGELFF.

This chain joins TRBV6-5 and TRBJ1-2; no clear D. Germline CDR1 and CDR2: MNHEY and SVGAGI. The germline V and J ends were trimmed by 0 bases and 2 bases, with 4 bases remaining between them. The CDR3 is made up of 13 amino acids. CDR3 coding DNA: TGTGCCAGCAGTTACTCAGCGAACTATGGCTACACCTTC. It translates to CASSYSANYGYTF.

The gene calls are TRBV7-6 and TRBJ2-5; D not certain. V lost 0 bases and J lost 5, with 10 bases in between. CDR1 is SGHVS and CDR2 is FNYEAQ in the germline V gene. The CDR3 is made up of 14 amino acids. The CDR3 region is CASSLASSRETQYF. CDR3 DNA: TGTGCCAGCAGCTTAGCCAGCTCCAGGGAGACCCAGTACTTC.

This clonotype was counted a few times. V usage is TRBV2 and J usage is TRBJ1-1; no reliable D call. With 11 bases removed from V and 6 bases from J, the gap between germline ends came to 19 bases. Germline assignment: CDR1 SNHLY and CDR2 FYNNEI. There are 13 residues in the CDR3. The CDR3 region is CAGRGGDVPEAFF. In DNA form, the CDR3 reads TGTGCCGGCCGCGGTGGGGATGTCCCTGAAGCTTTCTTT.

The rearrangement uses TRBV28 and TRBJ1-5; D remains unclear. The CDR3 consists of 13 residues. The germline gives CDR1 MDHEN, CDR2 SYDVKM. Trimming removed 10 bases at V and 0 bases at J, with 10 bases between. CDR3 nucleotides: TGTGCCACCTCAGTCCCTAGCAATCAGCCCCAGCATTTT. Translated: CATSVPSNQPQHF.

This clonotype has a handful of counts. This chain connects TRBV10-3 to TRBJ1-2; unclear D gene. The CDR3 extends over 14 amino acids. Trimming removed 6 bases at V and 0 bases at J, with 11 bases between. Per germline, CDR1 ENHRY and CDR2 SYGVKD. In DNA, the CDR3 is TGTGCCATCAGCGCACAGTTAGCTAACTATGGCTACACCTTC. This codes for CAISAQLANYGYTF.

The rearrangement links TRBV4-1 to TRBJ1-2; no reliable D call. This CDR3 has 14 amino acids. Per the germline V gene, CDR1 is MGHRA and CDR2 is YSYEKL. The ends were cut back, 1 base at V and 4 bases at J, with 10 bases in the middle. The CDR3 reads CASSQVAGFYGYTF. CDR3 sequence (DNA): TGCGCCAGCAGCCAAGTTGCCGGGTTCTATGGCTACACCTTC.

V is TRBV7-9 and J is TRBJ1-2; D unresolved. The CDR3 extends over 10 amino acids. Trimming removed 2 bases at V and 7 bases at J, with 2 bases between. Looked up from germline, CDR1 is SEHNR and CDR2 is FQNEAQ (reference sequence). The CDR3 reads CASSLFGYTF. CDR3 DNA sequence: TGTGCCAGCAGCTTATTTGGCTACACCTTC.

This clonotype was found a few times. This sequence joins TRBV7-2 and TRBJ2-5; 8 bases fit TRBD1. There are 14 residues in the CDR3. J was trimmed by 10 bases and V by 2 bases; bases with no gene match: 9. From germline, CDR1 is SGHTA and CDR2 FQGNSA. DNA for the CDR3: TGTGCCAGCAGCTTATCCGGACAGGGAACAAACCAGTACTTC. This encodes CASSLSGQGTNQYF.

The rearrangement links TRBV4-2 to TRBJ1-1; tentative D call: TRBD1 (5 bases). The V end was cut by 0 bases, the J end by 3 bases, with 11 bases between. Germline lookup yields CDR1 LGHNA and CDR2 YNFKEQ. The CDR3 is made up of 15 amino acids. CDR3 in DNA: TGTGCCAGCAGCCAAGAAGGCGGGGGAGACACTGAAGCTTTCTTT. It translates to CASSQEGGGDTEAFF.

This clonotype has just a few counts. The CDR3 sequence is CASSLIPAHKNIQYF. CDR3 nucleotides: TGTGCCAGCAGTTTAATTCCCGCACATAAAAACATTCAGTACTTC. V is TRBV28 and J is TRBJ2-4, with D hard to call. There are 15 residues in the CDR3. Trimming removed 2 bases from V and 4 bases from J, with 12 bases in between. Germline CDR1 MDHEN, CDR2 SYDVKM.

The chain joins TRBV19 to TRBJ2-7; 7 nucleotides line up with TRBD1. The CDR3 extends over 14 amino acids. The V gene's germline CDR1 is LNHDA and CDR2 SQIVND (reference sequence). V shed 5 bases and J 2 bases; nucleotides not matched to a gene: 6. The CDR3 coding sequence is TGTGCCAGTAGTCCGTACAGGGGCGCCTACGAGCAGTACTTC. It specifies CASSPYRGAYEQYF. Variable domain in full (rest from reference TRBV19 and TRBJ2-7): DGGITQSPKYLFRKEGQNVTLSCEQNLNHDAMYWYRQDPGQGLRLIYYSQIVNDFQKGDIAEGYSVSREKKESFPLTVTSAQKNPTAFYLCASSPYRGAYEQYFGPGTRLTVT.

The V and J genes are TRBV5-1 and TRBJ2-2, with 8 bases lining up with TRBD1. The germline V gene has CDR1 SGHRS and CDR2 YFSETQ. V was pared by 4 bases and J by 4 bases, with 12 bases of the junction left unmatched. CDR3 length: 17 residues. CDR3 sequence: CASSPALDRGPTGELFF. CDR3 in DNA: TGCGCCAGCAGCCCCGCTCTCGACAGGGGACCCACCGGGGAGCTGTTTTTT.

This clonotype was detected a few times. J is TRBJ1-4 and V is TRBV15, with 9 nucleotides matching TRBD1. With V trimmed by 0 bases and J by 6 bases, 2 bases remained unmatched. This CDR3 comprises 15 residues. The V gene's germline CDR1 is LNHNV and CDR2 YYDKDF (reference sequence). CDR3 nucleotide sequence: TGTGCCACCAGCAGAGAACAGGGGGCTCATGAAAAACTGTTTTTT. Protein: CATSREQGAHEKLFF. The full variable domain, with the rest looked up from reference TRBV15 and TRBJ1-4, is DAMVIQNPRYQVTQFGKPVTLSCSQTLNHNVMYWYQQKSSQAPKLLFHYYDKDFNNEADTPDNFQSRRPNTSFCFLDIRSPGLGDTAMYLCATSREQGAHEKLFFGSGTQLSVL.

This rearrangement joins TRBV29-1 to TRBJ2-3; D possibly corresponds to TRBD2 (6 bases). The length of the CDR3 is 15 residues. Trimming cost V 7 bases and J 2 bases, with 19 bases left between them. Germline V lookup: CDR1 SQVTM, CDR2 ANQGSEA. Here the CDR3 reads CSGEIRDSYTDTQYF. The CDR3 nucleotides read TGCAGCGGCGAGATACGGGACTCCTACACAGATACGCAGTATTTT.

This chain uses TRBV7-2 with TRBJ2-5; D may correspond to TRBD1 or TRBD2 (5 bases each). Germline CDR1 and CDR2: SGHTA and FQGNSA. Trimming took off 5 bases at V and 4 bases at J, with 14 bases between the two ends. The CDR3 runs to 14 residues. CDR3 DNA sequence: TGTGCCAGCAGCATGAGGGGCGCGGCAGAGACCCAGTACTTC. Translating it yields CASSMRGAAETQYF.

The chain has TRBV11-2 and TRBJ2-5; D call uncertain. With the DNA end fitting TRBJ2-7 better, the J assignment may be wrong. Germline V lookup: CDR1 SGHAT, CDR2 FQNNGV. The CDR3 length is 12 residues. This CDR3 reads CASSLEHCEQYF. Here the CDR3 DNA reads TGTGCCAGCAGCTTAGAGCACTGCGAGCAGTACTTC.

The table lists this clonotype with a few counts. The CDR3 DNA is TGTGCCAGCAGCCAACGCGCAGGCGGCTATGGCTACACCTTC. Protein: CASSQRAGGYGYTF. V gene TRBV4-2 combines with J gene TRBJ1-2; D not certain. This CDR3 comprises 14 residues. Germline lookup yields CDR1 LGHNA and CDR2 YNFKEQ. V gave up 2 bases and J gave up 4 bases, with 11 bases separating them.

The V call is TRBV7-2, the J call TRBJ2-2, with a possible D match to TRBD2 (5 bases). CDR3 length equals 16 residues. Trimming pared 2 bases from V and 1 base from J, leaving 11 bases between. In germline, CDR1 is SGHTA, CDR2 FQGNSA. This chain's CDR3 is CASSLPGIRNTGELFF. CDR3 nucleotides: TGTGCCAGCAGCTTACCCGGGATACGGAACACCGGGGAGCTGTTTTTT.

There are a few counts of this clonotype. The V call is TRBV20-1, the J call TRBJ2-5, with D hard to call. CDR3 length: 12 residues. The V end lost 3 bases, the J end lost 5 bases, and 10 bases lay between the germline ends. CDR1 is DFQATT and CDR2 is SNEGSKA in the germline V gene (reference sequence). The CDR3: CSARGKTETQYF. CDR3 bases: TGCAGTGCTAGGGGCAAGACCGAGACCCAGTACTTC.

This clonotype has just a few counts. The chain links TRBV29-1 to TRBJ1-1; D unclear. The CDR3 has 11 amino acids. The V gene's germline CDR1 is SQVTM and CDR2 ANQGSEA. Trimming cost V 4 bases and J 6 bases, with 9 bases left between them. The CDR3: CSVVSKSEAFF. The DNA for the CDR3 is TGCAGCGTTGTCAGCAAATCTGAAGCTTTCTTT.

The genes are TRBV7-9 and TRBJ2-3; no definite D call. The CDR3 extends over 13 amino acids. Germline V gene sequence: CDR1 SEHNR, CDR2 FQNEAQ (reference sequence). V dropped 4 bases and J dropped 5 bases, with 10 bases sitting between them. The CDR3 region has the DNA TGTGCCAGCAGCTGGGTGGACGAAGATACGCAGTATTTT. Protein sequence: CASSWVDEDTQYF.

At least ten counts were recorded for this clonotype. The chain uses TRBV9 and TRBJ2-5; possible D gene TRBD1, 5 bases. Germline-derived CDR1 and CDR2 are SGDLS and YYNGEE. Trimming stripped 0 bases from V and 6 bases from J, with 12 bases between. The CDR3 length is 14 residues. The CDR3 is CASSVGTQAQTQYF. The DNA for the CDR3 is TGTGCCAGCAGCGTAGGGACACAGGCCCAGACCCAGTACTTC.

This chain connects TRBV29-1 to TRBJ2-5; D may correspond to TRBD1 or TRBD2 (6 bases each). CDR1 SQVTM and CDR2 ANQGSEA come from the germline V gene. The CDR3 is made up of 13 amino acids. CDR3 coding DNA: TGCGGCTTAATACAGGGACTCCAAGAGACCCAGTACTTC. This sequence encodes CGLIQGLQETQYF.

Here the CDR3 reads CASSLAGTGGGYTF. Here the CDR3 DNA reads TGTGCCAGCAGCCTAGCCGGGACAGGGGGCGGCTACACCTTC. The V gene is TRBV5-6, the J gene TRBJ1-2, with 12 bases lining up with TRBD1. CDR1 is SGHDT and CDR2 is YYEEEE in the germline V gene. The J segment lost 8 bases and the V segment lost 4 bases, leaving 6 bases of the junction unmatched. The CDR3 runs 14 residues.

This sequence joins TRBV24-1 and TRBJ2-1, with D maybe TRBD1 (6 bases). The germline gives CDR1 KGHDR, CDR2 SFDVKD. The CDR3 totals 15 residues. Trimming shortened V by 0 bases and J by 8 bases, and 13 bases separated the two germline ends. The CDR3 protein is CATSDLQTPGDEQFF. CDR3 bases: TGTGCCACCAGTGATTTGCAAACGCCAGGGGATGAGCAGTTCTTC.

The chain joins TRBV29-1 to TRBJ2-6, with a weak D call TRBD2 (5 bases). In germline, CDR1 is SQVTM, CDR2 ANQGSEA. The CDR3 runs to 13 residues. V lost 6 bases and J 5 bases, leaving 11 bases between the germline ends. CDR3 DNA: TGCAGCGTCCGGGGTTCTTGGGCCAACGTCCTGACTTTC. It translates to CSVRGSWANVLTF.

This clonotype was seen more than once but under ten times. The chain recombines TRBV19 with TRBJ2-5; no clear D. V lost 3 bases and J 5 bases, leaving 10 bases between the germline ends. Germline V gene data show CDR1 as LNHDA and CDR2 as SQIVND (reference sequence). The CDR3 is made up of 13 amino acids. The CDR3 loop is CASSMWHFETQYF. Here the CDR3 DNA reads TGTGCCAGTAGTATGTGGCATTTTGAGACCCAGTACTTC.

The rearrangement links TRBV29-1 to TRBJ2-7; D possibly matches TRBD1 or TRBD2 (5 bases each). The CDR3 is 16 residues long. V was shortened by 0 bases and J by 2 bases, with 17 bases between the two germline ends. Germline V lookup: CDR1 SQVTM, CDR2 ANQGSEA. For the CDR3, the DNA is TGCAGCGTTGAAGATCAGGGTTCGGGGATACCCTACGAGCAGTACTTC. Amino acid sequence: CSVEDQGSGIPYEQYF.

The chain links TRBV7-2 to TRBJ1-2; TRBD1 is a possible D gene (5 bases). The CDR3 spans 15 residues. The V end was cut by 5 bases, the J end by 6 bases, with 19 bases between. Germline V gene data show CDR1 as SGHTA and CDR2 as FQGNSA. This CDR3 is CASSPPGIRDDGYTF. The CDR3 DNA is TGTGCCAGCAGCCCCCCCGGGATCAGGGATGATGGCTACACCTTC. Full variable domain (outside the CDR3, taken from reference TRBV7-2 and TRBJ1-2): GAGVSQSPSNKVTEKGKDVELRCDPISGHTALYWYRQSLGQGLEFLIYFQGNSAPDKSGLPSDRFSAERTGGSVSTLTIQRTQQEDSAVYLCASSPPGIRDDGYTFGSGTRLTVV.

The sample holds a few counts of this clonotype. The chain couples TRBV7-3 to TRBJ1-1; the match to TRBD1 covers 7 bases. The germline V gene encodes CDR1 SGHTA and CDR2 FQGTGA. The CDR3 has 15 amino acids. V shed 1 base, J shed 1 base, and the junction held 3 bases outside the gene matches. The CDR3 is CASSLNTGENTEAFF. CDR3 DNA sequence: TGTGCCAGCAGCTTAAATACAGGGGAGAACACTGAAGCTTTCTTT.